A selection of T cell receptor beta chains follows, all from one sample in a study of blood T cell repertoires in COVID-19. Only in-frame clones appear in the TCRdb table, and some are missing; sequencing was by immunoSEQ multiplex PCR. The sample has 200,000 or so clones; roughly 80% are singletons. Input material: peripheral blood. These receptors all stem from a woman aged 30 to 39 with acute or convalescent COVID-19. Both conserved end residues are part of each CDR3.

J	V	CDR3
TRBJ1-5	TRBV5-6	CASSFRLTGDYSNQPQHF
TRBJ2-3	TRBV2	CASSDGRGSDTQYF
TRBJ2-1	TRBV28	CASSPVNQGGEQFF
TRBJ2-7	TRBV19	CASSASDRISYEQYF
TRBJ2-1	TRBV28	CASSLRGLRGVSYNEQFF
TRBJ1-1	TRBV7-9	CASSSRQGSREAFF
TRBJ1-1	TRBV7-9	CASSLGVGTGVPREAFF
TRBJ2-7	TRBV30	CAWSGGVSYEQYF
TRBJ2-5	TRBV12-3/TRBV12-4	CASSFGLEETQYF
TRBJ1-5	TRBV6-2/TRBV6-3	CASSFGTGRQTQHF
TRBJ2-2	TRBV28	CASSWTRSAGELFF
TRBJ2-3	TRBV6-5	CASRAGTLLTDTQYF
TRBJ2-3	TRBV19	CASSIDLRLAANTDTQYF
TRBJ1-6	TRBV28	CASSPPPGGGRSPLHF
TRBJ1-6	TRBV7-9	CASSLGWQGKSPLHF
TRBJ2-4	TRBV27	CASRYRVRGTGIAKNIQYF
TRBJ2-7	TRBV5-1	CASSLRGPTSGRSYEQYF
TRBJ2-2	TRBV15	CATPSTKAGANTGELFF
TRBJ1-5	TRBV6-2/TRBV6-3	CASSYHYREHFYSNQPQHF
TRBJ2-2	TRBV27	CASGQGSNTGELFF
TRBJ1-1	TRBV5-4	CASSLGGLGGGTEAFF
TRBJ2-1	TRBV27	CASSLSAGAYNEQFF
TRBJ2-7	TRBV4-3	CASSQGYGNYEQYF
TRBJ2-3	TRBV7-2	CASSSPIAGGADTQYF
TRBJ2-7	TRBV13	CASSPGPGLRTFYEQYF
TRBJ1-2	TRBV3-1/TRBV3-2	CASSQGPYEGYTF
TRBJ2-2	TRBV5-6	CASSRGQGDTGELFF
TRBJ2-1	TRBV30	CAWSAWTGASNEQFF
TRBJ1-1	TRBV6-5	CASSGLLTGAAFF
TRBJ1-1	TRBV19	CASSIGTRPAFF
TRBJ2-1	TRBV11-2	CASSLLPPRFYNEQFF
TRBJ1-4	TRBV28	CASSLRVEEKLFF
TRBJ2-1	TRBV30	CAWSPSRTGRYNEQFF
TRBJ2-3	TRBV10-1	CASSGMGQATTDTQYF
TRBJ2-1	TRBV11-2	CASSLLYNEQFF
TRBJ2-2	TRBV19	CASSASTSGGAWTGELFF